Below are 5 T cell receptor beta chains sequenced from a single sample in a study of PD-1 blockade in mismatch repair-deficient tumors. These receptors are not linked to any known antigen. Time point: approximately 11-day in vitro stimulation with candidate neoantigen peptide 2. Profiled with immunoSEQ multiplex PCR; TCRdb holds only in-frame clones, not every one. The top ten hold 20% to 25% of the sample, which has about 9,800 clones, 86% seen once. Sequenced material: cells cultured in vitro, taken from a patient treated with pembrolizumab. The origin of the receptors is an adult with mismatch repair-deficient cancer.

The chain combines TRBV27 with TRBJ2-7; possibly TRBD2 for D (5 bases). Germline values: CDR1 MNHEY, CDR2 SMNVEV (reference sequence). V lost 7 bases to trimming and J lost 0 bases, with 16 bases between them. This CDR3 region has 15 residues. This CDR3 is CASKRPAVGSYEQYF. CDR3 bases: TGTGCCAGCAAGCGCCCAGCGGTCGGCTCCTACGAGCAGTACTTC.

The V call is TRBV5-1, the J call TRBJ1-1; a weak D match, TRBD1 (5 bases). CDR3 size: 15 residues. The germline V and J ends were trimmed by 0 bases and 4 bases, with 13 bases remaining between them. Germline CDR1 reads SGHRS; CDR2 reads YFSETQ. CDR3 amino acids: CASSLERGGGTEAFF. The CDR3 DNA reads TGCGCCAGCAGCTTGGAAAGGGGCGGAGGCACTGAAGCTTTCTTT. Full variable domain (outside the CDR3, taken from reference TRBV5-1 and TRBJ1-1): KAGVTQTPRYLIKTRGQQVTLSCSPISGHRSVSWYQQTPGQGLQFLFEYFSETQRNKGNFPGRFSGRQFSNSRSEMNVSTLELGDSALYLCASSLERGGGTEAFFGQGTRLTVV.

The CDR3 coding sequence is TGTGCCGTAGAAAGCTCTGGGGCCAACGTCCTGACTTTC. Amino acids: CAVESSGANVLTF. V is TRBV2 and J is TRBJ2-6; D ambiguous. Trimming removed 11 bases at V and 0 bases at J, with 8 bases between. Germline loops: CDR1 SNHLY, CDR2 FYNNEI. The length of the CDR3 is 13 residues.

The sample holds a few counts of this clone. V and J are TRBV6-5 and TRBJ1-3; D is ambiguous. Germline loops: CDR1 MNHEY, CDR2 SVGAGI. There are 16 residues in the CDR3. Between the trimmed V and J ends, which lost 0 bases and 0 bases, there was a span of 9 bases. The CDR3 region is CASSYSPVNSGNTIYF. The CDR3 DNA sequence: TGTGCCAGCAGTTACTCACCAGTCAACTCTGGAAACACCATATATTTT.

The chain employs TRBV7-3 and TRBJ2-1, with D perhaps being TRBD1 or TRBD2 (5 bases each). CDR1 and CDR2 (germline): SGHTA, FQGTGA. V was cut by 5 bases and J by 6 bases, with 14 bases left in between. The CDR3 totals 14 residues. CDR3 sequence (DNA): TGTGCCAGCAGCCGATGGGACGCCGTCAATGAGCAGTTCTTC. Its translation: CASSRWDAVNEQFF.